This paragraph reports one TCR beta chain. Profiled with immunoSEQ multiplex PCR; TCRdb holds only in-frame clones, not every one. This sample has roughly 300,000 clones, with about 89% found just once. Trimming removed 5 bases from V and 0 bases from J, with 6 bases in between. The germline V gene has CDR1 SQVTM and CDR2 ANQGSEA. The length of the CDR3 is 12 residues. These data come from a study of blood T cell repertoires in COVID-19. The sequence derives from a young woman with COVID-19, enrolled during active disease. Material for sequencing was peripheral blood. The rearrangement uses TRBV29-1 and TRBJ2-3; maybe TRBD2 (5 bases). The CDR3 DNA reads as TGCAGCGTTAGGGAGAGCACAGATACGCAGTATTTT. It encodes CSVRESTDTQYF.